A selection of T cell receptor beta chains follows, all from one sample in a study of cytomegalovirus exposure and HLA in healthy donors. Profiled with immunoSEQ multiplex PCR; TCRdb holds only in-frame clones, not every one. The sample includes under 200,000 clones, 84% seen only once; the top ten take under 7.5%. Input material: PBMCs. These receptors all stem from a man younger than 35 in good health and CMV-seropositive. Both conserved end residues are part of each CDR3. D genes are given only for firm matches. Size values are once, few and many counts, or a class for expanded clones, and some rows have none.

j_call clone_size cdr3_length d_call v_call cdr3_aa cdr3_nt
TRBJ2-1 . 14 TRBD1 TRBV6-5 CASSLRGPYNEQFF TGTGCCAGCAGTCTCAGGGGGCCCTACAATGAGCAGTTCTTC
TRBJ2-2 . 15 TRBD1 TRBV6-4 CASSKGTGNTGELFF TGTGCCAGCAGTAAGGGGACAGGAAACACCGGGGAGCTGTTTTTT
TRBJ2-5 . 16 TRBD2 TRBV28 CASSYLAAETKETQYF TGTGCCAGCAGTTACCTAGCGGCTGAAACTAAAGAGACCCAGTACTTC
TRBJ2-1 . 15 TRBD1 TRBV7-9 CASSPGQGLRNEQFF TGTGCCAGCAGCCCCGGACAGGGCTTGAGGAATGAGCAGTTCTTC
TRBJ2-7 . 16 . TRBV7-3 CASSLLGDTSTSEQYF TGTGCCAGCAGCTTATTGGGGGACACATCCACCTCGGAGCAGTACTTC
TRBJ1-4 . 15 . TRBV7-9 CASSFPGQNNEKLFF TGTGCCAGCAGCTTCCCAGGACAGAATAATGAAAAACTGTTTTTT
TRBJ2-7 . 12 . TRBV19 CASSGPLREQYF TGTGCCAGTAGTGGTCCCCTACGGGAGCAGTACTTC
TRBJ1-2 . 16 TRBD1 TRBV7-9 CASSSGETGVNYGYTF TGTGCCAGCAGCTCAGGAGAAACAGGGGTGAACTATGGCTACACCTTC
TRBJ2-7 . 18 TRBD2 TRBV9 CASSVGGLAGEEVYEQYF TGTGCCAGCAGCGTAGGGGGACTAGCGGGAGAGGAGGTATACGAGCAGTACTTC
TRBJ2-3 . 13 . TRBV29-1 CSVESRGPDTQYF TGCAGCGTTGAAAGTAGGGGTCCAGATACGCAGTATTTT
TRBJ2-7 . 15 TRBD2 TRBV9 CASSSGGTSDYEQYF TGTGCCAGCAGCTCCGGGGGGACTAGCGACTACGAGCAGTACTTC
TRBJ2-7 . 15 TRBD1 TRBV4-1 CASSQESGGGYEQYF TGCGCCAGCAGCCAAGAATCAGGGGGTGGCTACGAGCAGTACTTC
TRBJ2-4 . 17 TRBD2 TRBV5-1 CASSLTSGGETKNIQYF TGCGCCAGCAGCTTGACTAGCGGAGGGGAAACCAAAAACATTCAGTACTTC
TRBJ1-2 . 14 . TRBV28 CASSAPGEGHGYTF TGTGCCAGCAGCGCCCCAGGGGAGGGCCATGGCTACACCTTC
TRBJ2-5 once 13 TRBD2 TRBV29-1 CSADGGGRETQYF TGCAGCGCCGACGGGGGAGGGAGGGAGACCCAGTACTTC
TRBJ2-7 . 16 TRBD2 TRBV14 CASSQAPPLAGYEQYF TGTGCCAGCAGCCAAGCCCCCCCACTAGCGGGCTACGAGCAGTACTTC
TRBJ2-1 . 14 TRBD1 TRBV2 CASRGGQGYNEQFF TGTGCCAGCAGGGGGGGACAGGGATACAATGAGCAGTTCTTC
TRBJ2-7 . 13 TRBD2 TRBV5-4 CASSLGGLKAQYF TGTGCCAGCAGCTTGGGGGGACTAAAGGCGCAGTACTTC
TRBJ2-7 . 14 . TRBV9 CASSGTVSTYEQYF TGTGCCAGCAGCGGCACAGTTTCGACCTACGAGCAGTACTTC
TRBJ2-2 . 15 . TRBV9 CASSVRTANTGELFF TGTGCCAGCAGCGTTAGGACAGCGAACACCGGGGAGCTGTTTTTT
TRBJ2-5 . 12 . TRBV9 CASSAREETQYF TGTGCCAGCAGCGCCAGGGAAGAGACCCAGTACTTC
TRBJ1-1 . 18 TRBD1 TRBV5-1 CASSLRPTGLVTDTEAFF TGCGCCAGCAGCTTGCGTCCGACAGGGTTAGTAACAGACACTGAAGCTTTCTTT
TRBJ2-1 . 15 TRBD1 TRBV4-1 CASSHGQGSYNEQFF TGCGCCAGCAGCCACGGACAGGGTTCCTACAATGAGCAGTTCTTC
TRBJ2-7 . 14 . TRBV4-1 CASSQDGLLYEQYF TGCGCCAGCAGCCAAGATGGACTTCTCTACGAGCAGTACTTC
TRBJ2-3 . 14 . TRBV6-5 CASSHISSTDTQYF TGTGCCAGCAGTCACATCTCCAGCACAGATACGCAGTATTTT
TRBJ2-7 . 14 TRBD2 TRBV6-5 CASRATSSGSEQYF TGTGCCAGCAGGGCGACTAGCTCGGGCTCCGAGCAGTACTTC
TRBJ1-1 . 14 . TRBV2 CASSSQFRNTEAFF TGTGCCAGCAGTTCGCAGTTCAGGAACACTGAAGCTTTCTTT
TRBJ2-2 . 15 TRBD2 TRBV6-4 CASSDSAGGPGELFF TGTGCCAGCAGTGACTCAGCGGGAGGGCCCGGGGAGCTGTTTTTT
TRBJ1-1 . 13 . TRBV9 CASSGRDYTEAFF TGTGCCAGCAGCGGCCGGGACTACACTGAAGCTTTCTTT
TRBJ2-3 . 16 TRBD2 TRBV19 CASSIRLAGATDTQYF TGTGCCAGTAGTATCCGACTAGCGGGAGCCACAGATACGCAGTATTTT
TRBJ2-6 . 15 . TRBV6-1 CASSEARSGANVLTF TGTGCCAGCAGTGAAGCTCGCTCTGGGGCCAACGTCCTGACTTTC
TRBJ1-2 . 13 TRBD1 TRBV2 CASSVGQGIGYTF TGTGCCAGCAGCGTGGGACAGGGGATCGGCTACACCTTC
TRBJ2-7 once 16 TRBD2 TRBV7-2 CASSAQAGEASYEQYF TGTGCCAGCAGCGCACAGGCGGGGGAGGCTTCCTACGAGCAGTACTTC
TRBJ1-2 . 15 TRBD1 TRBV30 CAWSDDRGSVSGYTF TGTGCCTGGAGTGATGACAGGGGAAGCGTGAGTGGCTACACCTTC
TRBJ2-3 . 16 TRBD2 TRBV27 CASRVGLAGYTDTQYF TGTGCCAGCAGGGTAGGACTAGCGGGGTACACAGATACGCAGTATTTT
TRBJ2-5 . 14 . TRBV5-4 CASTSSLYGETQYF TGTGCCAGCACCTCCTCGTTGTACGGGGAGACCCAGTACTTC
TRBJ2-7 . 15 . TRBV5-4 CASSLVATGQVEQYF TGTGCCAGCAGCTTGGTCGCGACAGGCCAGGTGGAGCAGTACTTC
TRBJ1-2 . 16 TRBD1 TRBV6-6 CASSSGQGASDYGYTF TGTGCCAGCAGTTCCGGACAGGGGGCGTCCGACTATGGCTACACCTTC
TRBJ1-5 . 14 TRBD1 TRBV7-9 CASSDRDSNQPQHF TGTGCCAGCAGCGACAGGGATAGCAATCAGCCCCAGCATTTT
TRBJ2-7 . 14 . TRBV30 CAWPPGNPGVEQYF TGTGCCTGGCCCCCCGGGAACCCCGGCGTCGAGCAGTACTTC
TRBJ1-2 . 16 TRBD1 TRBV19 CASSIDLKGADYGYTF TGTGCCAGTAGTATAGATCTGAAGGGGGCGGACTATGGCTACACCTTC
TRBJ1-1 . 16 . TRBV5-1 CASSLGGWKEGTEAFF TGCGCCAGCAGCTTGGGGGGCTGGAAGGAGGGAACTGAAGCTTTCTTT
TRBJ2-1 . 13 TRBD2 TRBV6-5 CASSRTRDNEQFF TGTGCCAGCAGTAGGACTAGAGATAATGAGCAGTTCTTC
TRBJ2-7 . 14 . TRBV5-4 CASSRMDGSYEQYF TGTGCCAGCAGCCGGATGGACGGGAGCTACGAGCAGTACTTC
TRBJ2-5 . 16 . TRBV11-2 CASSLDRASSQETQYF TGTGCCAGCAGCTTAGATCGGGCTAGCTCCCAAGAGACCCAGTACTTC
TRBJ1-2 . 14 . TRBV28 CASERRGLFYGYTF TGTGCCAGCGAAAGACGAGGACTATTCTATGGCTACACCTTC
TRBJ1-2 many 15 . TRBV27 CASSLRGGANYGYTF TGTGCCAGCAGTTTACGGGGGGGCGCGAACTATGGCTACACCTTC
TRBJ2-2 . 16 TRBD2 TRBV6-5 CASSSGTSLNTGELFF TGTGCCAGCAGTTCCGGGACTAGCCTAAACACCGGGGAGCTGTTTTTT
TRBJ1-2 . 15 . TRBV28 CASSQRRQGNYGYTF TGTGCCAGCAGCCAAAGAAGGCAGGGAAACTATGGCTACACCTTC
TRBJ2-5 . 13 . TRBV2 CASNRGFGETQYF TGTGCCAGCAATAGGGGGTTCGGAGAGACCCAGTACTTC
TRBJ1-1 . 11 . TRBV6-1 CASSTTSEAFF TGTGCCAGCAGTACTACCTCGGAAGCTTTCTTT
TRBJ2-3 . 12 . TRBV6-5 CASSRGTDTQYF TGTGCCAGCAGTCGGGGAACAGATACGCAGTATTTT